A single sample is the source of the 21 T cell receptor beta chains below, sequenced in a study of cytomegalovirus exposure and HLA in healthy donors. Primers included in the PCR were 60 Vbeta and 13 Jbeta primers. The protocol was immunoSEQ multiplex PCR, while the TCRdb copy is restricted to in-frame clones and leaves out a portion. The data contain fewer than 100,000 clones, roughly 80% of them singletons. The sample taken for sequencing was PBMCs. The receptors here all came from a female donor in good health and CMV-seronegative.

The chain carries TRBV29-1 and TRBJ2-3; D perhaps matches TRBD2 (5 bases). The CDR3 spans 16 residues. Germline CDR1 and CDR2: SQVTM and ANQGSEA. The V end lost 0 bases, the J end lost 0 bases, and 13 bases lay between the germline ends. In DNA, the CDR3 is TGCAGCGTTGAAGACCCCAGCGGATCTAGCACAGATACGCAGTATTTT. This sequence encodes CSVEDPSGSSTDTQYF.

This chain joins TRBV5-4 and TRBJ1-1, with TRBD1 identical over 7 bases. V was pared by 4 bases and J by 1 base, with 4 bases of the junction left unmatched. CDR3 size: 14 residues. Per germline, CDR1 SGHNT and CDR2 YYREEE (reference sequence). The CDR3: CASSKGQWNTEAFF. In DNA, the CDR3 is TGTGCCAGCAGCAAGGGACAGTGGAACACTGAAGCTTTCTTT.

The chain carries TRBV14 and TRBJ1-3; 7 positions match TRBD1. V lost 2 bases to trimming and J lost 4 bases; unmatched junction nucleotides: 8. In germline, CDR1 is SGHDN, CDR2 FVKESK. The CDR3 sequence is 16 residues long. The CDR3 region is CASSQIQGRRGNTIYF. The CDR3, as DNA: TGTGCCAGCAGCCAAATACAGGGGCGCCGAGGAAACACCATATATTTT.

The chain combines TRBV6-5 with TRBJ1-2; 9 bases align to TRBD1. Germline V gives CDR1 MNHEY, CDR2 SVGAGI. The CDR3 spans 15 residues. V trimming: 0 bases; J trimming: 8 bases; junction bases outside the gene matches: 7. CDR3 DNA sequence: TGTGCCAGCAGTTACTCCCCCCGGGACAGGGAGGGCTACACCTTC. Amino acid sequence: CASSYSPRDREGYTF.

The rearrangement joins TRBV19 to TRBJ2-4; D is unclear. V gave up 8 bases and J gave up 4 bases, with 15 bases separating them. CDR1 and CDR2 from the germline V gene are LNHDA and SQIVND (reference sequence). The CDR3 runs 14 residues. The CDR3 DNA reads TGTGCCAGTGACTCCTACGACGGGAAAAACATTCAGTACTTC. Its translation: CASDSYDGKNIQYF. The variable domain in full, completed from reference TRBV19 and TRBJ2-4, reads DGGITQSPKYLFRKEGQNVTLSCEQNLNHDAMYWYRQDPGQGLRLIYYSQIVNDFQKGDIAEGYSVSREKKESFPLTVTSAQKNPTAFYLCASDSYDGKNIQYFGAGTRLSVL.

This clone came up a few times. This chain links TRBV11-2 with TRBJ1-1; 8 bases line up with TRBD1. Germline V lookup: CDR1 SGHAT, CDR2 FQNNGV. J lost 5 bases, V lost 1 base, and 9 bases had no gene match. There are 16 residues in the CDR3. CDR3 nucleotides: TGTGCCAGCAGCTTAGCCCCAGGACAGGGAAAAACTGAAGCTTTCTTT. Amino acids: CASSLAPGQGKTEAFF.

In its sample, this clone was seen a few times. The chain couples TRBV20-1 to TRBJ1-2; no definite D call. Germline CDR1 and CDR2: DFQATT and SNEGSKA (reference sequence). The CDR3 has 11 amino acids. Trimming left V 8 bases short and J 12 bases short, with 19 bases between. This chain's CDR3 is CSTPARDLHTF. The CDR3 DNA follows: TGCAGTACCCCGGCGAGGGATCTTCACACCTTC.

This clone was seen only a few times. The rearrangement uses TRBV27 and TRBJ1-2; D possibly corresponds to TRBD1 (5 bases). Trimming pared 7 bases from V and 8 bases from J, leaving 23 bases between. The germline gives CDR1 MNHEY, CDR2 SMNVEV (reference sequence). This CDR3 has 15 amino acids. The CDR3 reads CASTERGPYLSGYTF. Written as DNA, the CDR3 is TGTGCCAGCACGGAAAGGGGCCCCTACCTATCCGGCTACACCTTC.

DNA of the CDR3: TGCGCCAGCAGCCCCAGACTAGCGGGAGGCCAATACGAGCAGTACTTC. Protein: CASSPRLAGGQYEQYF. The V and J genes are TRBV5-1 and TRBJ2-7, with 13 bases aligning to TRBD2. There are 16 residues in the CDR3. The trim removed 4 bases at V and 4 bases at J, leaving 8 bases unmatched. Germline CDR1 and CDR2: SGHRS and YFSETQ.

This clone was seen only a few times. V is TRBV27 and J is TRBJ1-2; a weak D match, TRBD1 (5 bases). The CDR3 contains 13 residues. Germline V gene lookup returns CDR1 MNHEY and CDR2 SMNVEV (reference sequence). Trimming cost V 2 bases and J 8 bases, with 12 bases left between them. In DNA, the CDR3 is TGTGCCAGCAGTTTACGGAGGGGAGACGGCTACACCTTC. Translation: CASSLRRGDGYTF.

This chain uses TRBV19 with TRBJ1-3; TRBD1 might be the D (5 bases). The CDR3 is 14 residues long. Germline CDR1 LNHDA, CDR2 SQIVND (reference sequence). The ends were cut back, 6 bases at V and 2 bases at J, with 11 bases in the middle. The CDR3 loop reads CASSLRVAGNTIYF. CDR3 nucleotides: TGTGCCAGTAGCCTCAGGGTCGCTGGAAACACCATATATTTT.

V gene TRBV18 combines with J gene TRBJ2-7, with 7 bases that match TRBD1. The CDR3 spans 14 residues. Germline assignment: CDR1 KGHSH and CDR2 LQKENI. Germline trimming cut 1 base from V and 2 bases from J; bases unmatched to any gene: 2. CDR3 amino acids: CASSPRDRAYEQYF. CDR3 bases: TGTGCCAGCTCACCACGAGACAGGGCCTACGAGCAGTACTTC.

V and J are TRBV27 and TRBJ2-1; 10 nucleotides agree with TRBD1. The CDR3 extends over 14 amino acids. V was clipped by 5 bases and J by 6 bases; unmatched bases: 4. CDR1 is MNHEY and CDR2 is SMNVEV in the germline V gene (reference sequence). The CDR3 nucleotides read TGTGCCAGCAGTCCATGGACAGGGGGCAATGAGCAGTTCTTC. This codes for CASSPWTGGNEQFF.

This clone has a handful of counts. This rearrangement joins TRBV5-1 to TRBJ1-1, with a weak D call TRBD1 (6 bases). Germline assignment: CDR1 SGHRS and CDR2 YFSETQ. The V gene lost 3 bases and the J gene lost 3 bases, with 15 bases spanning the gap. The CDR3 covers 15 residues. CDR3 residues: CASSSQTGGHTEAFF. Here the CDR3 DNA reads TGCGCCAGCAGCTCTCAGACAGGAGGACACACTGAAGCTTTCTTT.

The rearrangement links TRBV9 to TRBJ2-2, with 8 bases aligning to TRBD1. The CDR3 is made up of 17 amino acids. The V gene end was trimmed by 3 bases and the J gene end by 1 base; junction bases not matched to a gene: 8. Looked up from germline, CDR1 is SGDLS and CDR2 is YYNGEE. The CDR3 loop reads CASSEDRDGLNTGELFF. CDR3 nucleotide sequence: TGTGCCAGCAGCGAGGACAGGGACGGGCTGAACACCGGGGAGCTGTTTTTT.

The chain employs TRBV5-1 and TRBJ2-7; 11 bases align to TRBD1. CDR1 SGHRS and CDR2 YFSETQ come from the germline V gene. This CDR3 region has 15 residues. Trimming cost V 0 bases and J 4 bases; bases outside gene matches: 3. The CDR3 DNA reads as TGCGCCAGCAGCTTGGCCGGGACAGGGGGTTACGAGCAGTACTTC. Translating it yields CASSLAGTGGYEQYF.

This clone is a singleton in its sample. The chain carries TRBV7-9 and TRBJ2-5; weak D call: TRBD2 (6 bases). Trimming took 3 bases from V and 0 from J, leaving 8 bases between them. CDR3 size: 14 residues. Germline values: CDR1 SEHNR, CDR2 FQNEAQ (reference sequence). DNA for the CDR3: TGTGCCAGCAGCTTGGGACTTCACCAAGAGACCCAGTACTTC. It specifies CASSLGLHQETQYF.

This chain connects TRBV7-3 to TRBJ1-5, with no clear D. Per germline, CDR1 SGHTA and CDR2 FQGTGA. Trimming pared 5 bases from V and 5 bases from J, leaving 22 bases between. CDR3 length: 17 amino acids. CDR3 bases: TGTGCCAGCAGCCCCGAAAGAGGGAAAGCAGAATATCAGCCCCAGCATTTT. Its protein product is CASSPERGKAEYQPQHF.

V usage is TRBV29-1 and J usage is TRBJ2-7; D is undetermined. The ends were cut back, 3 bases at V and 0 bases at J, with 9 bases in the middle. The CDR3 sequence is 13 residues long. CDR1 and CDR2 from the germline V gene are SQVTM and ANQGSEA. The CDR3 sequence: CSVEASDSYEQYF. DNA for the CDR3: TGCAGCGTTGAGGCCAGTGACTCCTACGAGCAGTACTTC.

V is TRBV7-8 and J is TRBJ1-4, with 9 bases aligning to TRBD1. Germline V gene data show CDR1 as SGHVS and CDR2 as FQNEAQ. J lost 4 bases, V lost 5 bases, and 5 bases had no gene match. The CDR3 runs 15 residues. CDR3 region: CASSLPTGGNEKLFF. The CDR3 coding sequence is TGTGCCAGCAGCCTCCCGACAGGGGGTAATGAAAAACTGTTTTTT. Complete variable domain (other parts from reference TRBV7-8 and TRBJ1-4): GAGVSQSPRYKVAKRGQDVALRCDPISGHVSLFWYQQALGQGPEFLTYFQNEAQLDKSGLPSDRFFAERPEGSVSTLKIQRTQQEDSAVYLCASSLPTGGNEKLFFGSGTQLSVL.

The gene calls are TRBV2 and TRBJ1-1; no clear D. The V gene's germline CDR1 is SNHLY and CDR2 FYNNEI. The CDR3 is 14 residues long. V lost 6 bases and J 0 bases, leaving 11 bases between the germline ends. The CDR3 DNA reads TGTGCCAGCAGGCCCGAGGGTCTGAACACTGAAGCTTTCTTT. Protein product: CASRPEGLNTEAFF.